The 27 T cell receptor beta chains given below trace back to one sample, sequenced in a study of T cells in Graves' hyperthyroidism and ophthalmopathy. The TCR beta CDR3 regions underwent amplification using RNA transcripts as the source. HTBI primers were the set used in a first-round RT-PCR of the TCR CDR3. TCRdb re-analysed the multiplex PCR reads in MiXCR, keeping a single row per CDR3 protein. Of fewer than 900,000 distinct CDR3 sequences in the sample, approximately 19% were seen once. The specimen sequenced was blood. The source is a woman in her 50s with Graves' hyperthyroidism that later progressed to Graves' ophthalmopathy.

This clonotype was detected ten times or more. V and J are TRBV2 and TRBJ2-3; possibly TRBD1 for D (6 bases). V was pared by 3 bases and J by 3 bases, with 16 bases between. The CDR3 sequence is 16 residues long. Germline assignment: CDR1 SNHLY and CDR2 FYNNEI. For the CDR3, the DNA is TGTGCCAGCAGTGACGATCGGCTAGGGGGAACAGATACGCAGTATTTT. It encodes CASSDDRLGGTDTQYF.

Ten or more counts support this clonotype. The chain links TRBV2 to TRBJ1-2; D is possibly TRBD1 (5 bases). CDR3 length equals 15 residues. V was clipped by 1 base and J by 4 bases, with 13 bases between them. Per the germline V gene, CDR1 is SNHLY and CDR2 is FYNNEI. CDR3 in DNA: TGTGCCAGCAGTGAAGGAGGTTGGGGGAGCTATGGCTACACCTTC. It codes for CASSEGGWGSYGYTF.

In this sample, this clonotype turned up many times. The genes are TRBV12-3 or TRBV12-4 and TRBJ2-2; no clear D gene. This CDR3 has 17 amino acids. With 2 bases removed from V and 4 bases from J, the gap between germline ends came to 17 bases. DNA of the CDR3: TGTGCCAGCAGTTTACGCCCCCCCAGTTTGGTCACCGGGGAGCTGTTTTTT. Protein: CASSLRPPSLVTGELFF.

There are many counts of this clonotype. CDR3 residues: CASSFVGQGGEQFF. CDR3 coding DNA: TGTGCCAGCAGCTTCGTGGGACAGGGAGGTGAGCAGTTCTTC. V is TRBV11-3 and J is TRBJ2-1; 9 nucleotides match TRBD1. This CDR3 comprises 14 residues. V lost 3 bases, J lost 9 bases, and 6 bases stayed unmatched. CDR1 and CDR2 (germline): SGHNT, YENEEA.

This clonotype was found a few times. Just one base apart from a much larger clone, this may be a read error. The chain combines TRBV11-2 with TRBJ2-7; 7 bases agree with TRBD1. The germline CDR1 and CDR2 sequences are SGHAT and FQNNGV. The CDR3 covers 12 residues. The CDR3 region has the DNA TGTGCCGGCAGCATACAGGGGTACGAGCAGTACTTC. The encoded protein is CAGSIQGYEQYF.

This clonotype was detected ten times or more. The rearrangement links TRBV6-6 to TRBJ1-1; weak D call: TRBD1 (5 bases). Germline CDR1 MNHNY, CDR2 SVGAGI (reference sequence). The V and J ends lost 0 bases and 1 base respectively, with 6 bases between them. This CDR3 spans 14 amino acids. CDR3 loop: CASSYSRGNTEAFF. In DNA form, the CDR3 reads TGTGCCAGCAGTTACTCGAGGGGGAACACTGAAGCTTTCTTT.

This clonotype occurred a few times. This chain's CDR3 is CASSRAPGNYGYTF. The CDR3 DNA reads as TGTGCCAGCAGTCGAGCCCCAGGTAACTATGGCTACACCTTC. The chain has TRBV12-3 or TRBV12-4 and TRBJ1-2; no clear D. This CDR3 is 14 amino acids long. The V and J ends lost 5 bases and 1 base respectively, with 11 bases between them.

This clonotype has more than one count but fewer than ten. V and J are TRBV7-3 and TRBJ2-2; possible D gene TRBD2, 5 bases. Germline assignment: CDR1 SGHTA and CDR2 FQGTGA. The CDR3 length is 17 residues. The germline V and J ends were trimmed by 3 bases and 0 bases, with 14 bases remaining between them. This CDR3 is CASSLERGKANTGELFF. CDR3 nucleotide sequence: TGTGCCAGCAGCTTGGAACGGGGAAAGGCGAACACCGGGGAGCTGTTTTTT. The whole variable domain, remainder taken from reference TRBV7-3 and TRBJ2-2, is GAGVSQTPSNKVTEKGKYVELRCDPISGHTALYWYRQSLGQGPEFLIYFQGTGAADDSGLPNDRFFAVRPEGSVSTLKIQRTERGDSAVYLCASSLERGKANTGELFFGEGSRLTVL.

This clonotype came up a few times. The CDR3 region has the DNA TGCGCCAGCAGCTTGGTTGGAACACCGGACGGGGAGCTGTTTTTT. Encoded protein: CASSLVGTPDGELFF. The chain carries TRBV5-1 and TRBJ2-2; D is ambiguous. The germline V and J ends were trimmed by 0 bases and 7 bases, with 13 bases remaining between them. This CDR3 region has 15 residues. Germline CDR1 reads SGHRS; CDR2 reads YFSETQ.

This clonotype has a count of ten or more. The chain combines TRBV5-8 with TRBJ2-5; 10 bases match TRBD1. This CDR3 contains 16 residues. The junction had 9 bases not matched to a gene; V was cut back by 4 bases and J by 3 bases. CDR1 is SGHTS, CDR2 YDEGEE, per germline. CDR3 sequence (DNA): TGTGCCAGCAGCCGGGGACAGGGGATAGGAGAAGAGACCCAGTACTTC. Protein product: CASSRGQGIGEETQYF.

This clonotype was seen a few times. The chain uses TRBV27 and TRBJ2-1; 9 bases map to TRBD2. The CDR3 length is 16 residues. Germline trimming cut 5 bases from V and 3 bases from J; bases unmatched to any gene: 8. Germline CDR1 is MNHEY and CDR2 is SMNVEV (reference sequence). The CDR3 reads CASSHKRGVLYNEQFF. The CDR3 DNA sequence: TGTGCCAGCAGTCACAAGCGGGGGGTGCTCTACAATGAGCAGTTCTTC.

The chain joins TRBV20-1 to TRBJ1-1; possible D gene TRBD1, 5 bases. The CDR3 runs 14 residues. CDR1 and CDR2 (germline): DFQATT, SNEGSKA (reference sequence). With 2 bases removed from V and 1 base from J, the gap between germline ends came to 11 bases. CDR3 protein: CSARRGRQNTEAFF. The DNA of the CDR3 is TGCAGTGCTAGAAGGGGCAGACAGAACACTGAAGCTTTCTTT.

This clonotype was counted at least ten times. The rearrangement joins TRBV2 to TRBJ1-1; D not resolved. V was clipped by 7 bases and J by 4 bases, with 16 bases between them. Germline CDR1 SNHLY, CDR2 FYNNEI. CDR3 size: 14 residues. DNA of the CDR3: TGTGCCAGCACTCCTACGGTGGTCTCCACTGAAGCTTTCTTT. It translates to CASTPTVVSTEAFF.

The V gene is TRBV6-1, the J gene TRBJ2-2; either TRBD1 or TRBD2 may fit D (5 bases each). The CDR3 length is 15 residues. Germline CDR1 and CDR2: MNHNS and SASEGT. V lost 7 bases and J lost 0, with 12 bases in between. The CDR3 spells CASTAGAANTGELFF. The CDR3 DNA is TGTGCCAGCACAGCCGGGGCGGCGAACACCGGGGAGCTGTTTTTT.

The sample holds a few counts of this clonotype. The chain joins TRBV27 to TRBJ1-1; D is uncertain. This CDR3 has 16 amino acids. Trimming pared 6 bases from V and 6 bases from J, leaving 23 bases between. Germline loops: CDR1 MNHEY, CDR2 SMNVEV (reference sequence). The CDR3 DNA reads TGTGCCAGCAGCCCCGAGCGGATAGGAAGTTTAGCTGAAGCTTTCTTT. This gives the protein CASSPERIGSLAEAFF.

In this sample, this clonotype turned up a few times. The chain carries TRBV2 and TRBJ2-5; D uncertain. Germline values: CDR1 SNHLY, CDR2 FYNNEI. V gave up 4 bases and J gave up 5 bases, with 17 bases separating them. The CDR3 totals 15 residues. For the CDR3, the DNA is TGTGCCAGCAGTGGAAGCCAACAATCCCAGGAGACCCAGTACTTC. Translating it yields CASSGSQQSQETQYF.

The table lists this clonotype with many counts. The chain joins TRBV20-1 to TRBJ2-1; 11 bases match TRBD2. Trimming took 6 bases from V and 3 from J; bases not matched to a gene: 4. In germline, CDR1 is DFQATT, CDR2 SNEGSKA (reference sequence). The CDR3 extends over 14 amino acids. CDR3 bases: TGCAGTGCGACGACTAGCGGGAACTACAATGAGCAGTTCTTC. As protein: CSATTSGNYNEQFF.

The J gene is TRBJ2-7, the V gene TRBV28, with 11 bases matching TRBD2. V lost 3 bases to trimming and J lost 2 bases; unmatched junction nucleotides: 3. The length of the CDR3 is 15 residues. CDR1 MDHEN and CDR2 SYDVKM come from the germline V gene. The CDR3 DNA sequence: TGTGCCAGCAGTTTTAGCGGGAGGGAGCCCTACGAGCAGTACTTC. Translation gives CASSFSGREPYEQYF.

The gene calls are TRBV24-1 and TRBJ2-3; tentative D call: TRBD2 (5 bases). Germline CDR1 and CDR2: KGHDR and SFDVKD. V gave up 2 bases and J gave up 11 bases, with 10 bases separating them. The CDR3 contains 12 residues. CDR3 sequence reads: CATSDWAGGQYF. In DNA, the CDR3 is TGTGCCACCAGTGATTGGGCGGGCGGGCAGTATTTT.

The rearrangement links TRBV19 to TRBJ2-2, with 7 bases aligning to TRBD1. With V trimmed by 6 bases and J by 3 bases, 7 bases remained unmatched. Germline V gene sequence: CDR1 LNHDA, CDR2 SQIVND (reference sequence). The CDR3 extends over 15 amino acids. The DNA of the CDR3 is TGTGCCAGTAGGATTTACAGGGGATACACCGGGGAGCTGTTTTTT. Its translation is CASRIYRGYTGELFF.

This clonotype was picked up a small number of times. CDR3 DNA: TGTGCCAGCAGTCAACCGACAGGGGTCTACAATGAGCAGTTCTTC. This encodes CASSQPTGVYNEQFF. This rearrangement joins TRBV6-1 to TRBJ2-1; 8 bases fit TRBD1. J was trimmed by 3 bases and V by 5 bases; bases with no gene match: 6. Germline values: CDR1 MNHNS, CDR2 SASEGT. The CDR3 runs to 15 residues.

Worth noting for this clonotype: One end of the junction does not line up with germline, which may come from a read error. The gene calls are TRBV10-3 and TRBJ2-3, with D tentatively TRBD2 (5 bases). Per germline, CDR1 ENHRY and CDR2 SYGVKD. The CDR3 extends over 14 amino acids. CDR3 DNA: TGTGCCATCAGTGAGGGAGGAAGCACAGATGCGCAGTATTTT. Translation gives CAISEGGSTDAQYF.

The CDR3 coding sequence is TGTGCCAGCAGTGAAAGGGGGATAGGAGGCTACACCTTC. Translating gives CASSERGIGGYTF. This chain joins TRBV2 and TRBJ1-2; D is perhaps TRBD1 (6 bases). Germline values: CDR1 SNHLY, CDR2 FYNNEI. Trimming left V 2 bases short and J 8 bases short, with 12 bases between. This CDR3 spans 13 amino acids. The whole variable domain, filled in from reference TRBV2 and TRBJ1-2, reads EPEVTQTPSHQVTQMGQEVILRCVPISNHLYFYWYRQILGQKVEFLVSFYNNEISEKSEIFDDQFSVERPDGSNFTLKIRSTKLEDSAMYFCASSERGIGGYTFGSGTRLTVV.

This clonotype has only a few counts. This rearrangement joins TRBV29-1 to TRBJ2-1; no firm D call. The V gene's germline CDR1 is SQVTM and CDR2 ANQGSEA. Trimming pared 0 bases from V and 0 bases from J, leaving 9 bases between. The CDR3 is made up of 15 amino acids. The CDR3 is CSVEDNHSSYNEQFF. The CDR3, as DNA: TGCAGCGTTGAAGATAACCACTCCTCCTACAATGAGCAGTTCTTC.

J is TRBJ2-2 and V is TRBV3-1; D is ambiguous. Trimming shortened V by 5 bases and J by 1 base, and 8 bases separated the two germline ends. Per germline, CDR1 LGHDT and CDR2 YNNKEL (reference sequence). The CDR3 length is 14 residues. The CDR3 DNA sequence: TGTGCCAGCAGCACTACAAGGAACACCGGGGAGCTGTTTTTT. Protein product: CASSTTRNTGELFF.

This clonotype was found many times. The rearrangement joins TRBV7-3 to TRBJ1-2; TRBD1 matches 9 bases. CDR1 and CDR2 from the germline V gene are SGHTA and FQGTGA. This CDR3 region has 15 residues. Trimming cost V 5 bases and J 3 bases; bases outside gene matches: 7. The CDR3 nucleotides read TGTGCCAGCAGCCAGGACAGGGGTGACTACTATGGCTACACCTTC. It specifies CASSQDRGDYYGYTF.

This clonotype occurred a few times. One end of the junction fails to match germline, which may point to a read error. The chain recombines TRBV7-8 with TRBJ1-1; weak D call: TRBD1 (5 bases). Germline V gene sequence: CDR1 SGHVS, CDR2 FQNEAQ. The CDR3 contains 17 residues. The CDR3 nucleotides read TGCGCCAGCAGCCAAGGGGACTCTTGGGGTAGAATCTCTGAAGCTTTCTTT. Its translation: CASSQGDSWGRISEAFF.